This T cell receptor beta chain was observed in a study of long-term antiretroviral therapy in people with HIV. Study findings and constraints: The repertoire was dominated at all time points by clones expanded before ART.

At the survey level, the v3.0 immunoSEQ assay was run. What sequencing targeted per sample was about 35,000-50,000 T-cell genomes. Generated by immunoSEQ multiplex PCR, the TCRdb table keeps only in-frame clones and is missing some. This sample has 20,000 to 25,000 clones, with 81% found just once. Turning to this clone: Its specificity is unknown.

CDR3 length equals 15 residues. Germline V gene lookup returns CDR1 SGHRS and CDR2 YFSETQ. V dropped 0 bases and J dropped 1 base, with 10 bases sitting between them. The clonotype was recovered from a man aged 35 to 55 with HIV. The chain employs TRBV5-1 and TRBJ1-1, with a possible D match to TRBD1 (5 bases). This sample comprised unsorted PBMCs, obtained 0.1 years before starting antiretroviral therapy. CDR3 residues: CASSLAGAANTEAFF. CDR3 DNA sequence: TGCGCCAGCAGCTTGGCCGGGGCGGCGAACACTGAAGCTTTCTTT.